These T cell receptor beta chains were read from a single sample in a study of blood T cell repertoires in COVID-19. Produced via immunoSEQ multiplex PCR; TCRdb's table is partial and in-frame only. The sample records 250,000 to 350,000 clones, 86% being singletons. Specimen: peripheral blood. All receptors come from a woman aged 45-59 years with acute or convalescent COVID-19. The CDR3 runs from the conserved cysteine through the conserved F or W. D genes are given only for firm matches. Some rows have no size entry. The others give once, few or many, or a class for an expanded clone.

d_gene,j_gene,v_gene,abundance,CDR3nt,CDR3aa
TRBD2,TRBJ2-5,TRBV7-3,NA,TGTGCCAGCAGCTACGGACTAGTTGGGGAGACCCAGTACTTC,CASSYGLVGETQYF
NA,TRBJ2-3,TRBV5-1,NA,TGCGCCAGCAGCGAGGGAGGTTGGACAGATACGCAGTATTTT,CASSEGGWTDTQYF
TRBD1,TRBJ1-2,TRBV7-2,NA,TGTGCCAGCAGCTTAGGGGGACAGGGGGCCGCACGCAACTATGGCTACACCTTC,CASSLGGQGAARNYGYTF
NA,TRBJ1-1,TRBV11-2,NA,TGTGCCAGCCGTCTTTTGAACACTGAAGCTTTCTTT,CASRLLNTEAFF
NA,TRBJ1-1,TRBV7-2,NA,TGTGCCAGCAGCCTACAGGGATCGTGGGTGAACACTGAAGCTTTCTTT,CASSLQGSWVNTEAFF
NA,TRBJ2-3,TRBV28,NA,TGTGCCAGCAGTTTATTAGGGGGTTCAAGCACAGATACGCAGTATTTT,CASSLLGGSSTDTQYF
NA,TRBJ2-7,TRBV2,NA,TGTGCCAGTAGTCCTGACGGGTTTAACTACGAGCAGTACTTC,CASSPDGFNYEQYF
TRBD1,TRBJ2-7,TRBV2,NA,TGTGCCAGCAATGGGCAGGGGGCGGGCGAGCAGTACTTC,CASNGQGAGEQYF
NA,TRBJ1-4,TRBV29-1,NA,TGCAGCGTGCGGAGGGTGAGGGGTGAAAAACTGTTTTTT,CSVRRVRGEKLFF
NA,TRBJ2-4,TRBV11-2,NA,TGTGCCAGCAGCTTGACTCCGAGCCCCTCCAAAAACATTCAGTACTTC,CASSLTPSPSKNIQYF
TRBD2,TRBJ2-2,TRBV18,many,TGTGCCAGCTCACCGCTAGCGGAACTAAGCGGGGAGCTGTTTTTT,CASSPLAELSGELFF
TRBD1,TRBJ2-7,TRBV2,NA,TGTGCCAGTAAGACAGGGGGAACCTACGAGCAGTACTTC,CASKTGGTYEQYF
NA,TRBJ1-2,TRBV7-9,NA,TGTGCCAGCAGCTTAAGTCTTCAGGACAACGGCTACACCTTC,CASSLSLQDNGYTF
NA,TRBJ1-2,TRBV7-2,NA,TGTGCCAGCAGCCGCCGTGAGGGTTTTGGCTATGGCTACACCTTC,CASSRREGFGYGYTF
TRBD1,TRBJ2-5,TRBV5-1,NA,TGCGCCAGCAGCACAGGGACAGGCGGAGAGACCCAGTACTTC,CASSTGTGGETQYF
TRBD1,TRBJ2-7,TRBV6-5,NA,TGTGCCAGCAGTCAGTCACAGGGGGCTCCGTACGAGCAGTACTTC,CASSQSQGAPYEQYF
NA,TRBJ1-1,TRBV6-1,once,TGTGCCAGCAGTGAAGCGCGCTCCACTGAAGCTTTCTTT,CASSEARSTEAFF